One and the same sample provided the 10 T cell receptor beta chains below, sequenced in a study of T-cell reconstitution after alpha-beta-depleted transplantation in children. Library preparation (for TCRbeta) was performed with unique molecular identifiers. TCRdb processed the PCR reads anew with MiXCR; each CDR3 protein has one entry. The table shows 450,000 to 600,000 distinct CDR3 sequences, with roughly 33% occurring only once. The specimen was PBMCs from the stem cell graft donor, collected from the stem cell graft. The receptors stem from a human donor who donated a stem cell graft to a child with aplastic anemia.

This clonotype was found a few times. V and J are TRBV6-5 and TRBJ2-6; D remains unclear. This CDR3 comprises 17 residues. Germline CDR1 reads MNHEY; CDR2 reads SVGAGI. Trimming shortened V by 2 bases and J by 4 bases, and 15 bases separated the two germline ends. The CDR3 spells CASSYALMAAGANVLTF. The CDR3 bases are TGTGCCAGCAGTTACGCCCTTATGGCGGCAGGGGCCAACGTCCTGACTTTC.

The genes are TRBV7-6 and TRBJ1-2; maybe TRBD1 (6 bases). The germline V gene encodes CDR1 SGHVS and CDR2 FNYEAQ. The CDR3 has 13 residues. V was cut by 3 bases and J by 4 bases, with 9 bases left in between. The DNA of the CDR3 is TGTGCCAGCAGCTTCGGACAGACCTATGGCTACACCTTC. It is translated as CASSFGQTYGYTF.

A single count supports this clonotype. This sequence joins TRBV4-3 and TRBJ2-1; TRBD2 matches at 9 bases. With V trimmed by 0 bases and J by 4 bases, 10 bases remained unmatched. This CDR3 spans 18 amino acids. Germline-derived CDR1 and CDR2 are LGHNA and YSLEER. CDR3 nucleotides: TGCGCCAGCAGCCAAGATAGGGGGACTAGCCTTTTTTACAATGAGCAGTTCTTC. The encoded protein is CASSQDRGTSLFYNEQFF.

The table lists this clonotype with a few counts. The chain has TRBV20-1 and TRBJ2-1, with 10 bases fitting TRBD2. The germline V gene encodes CDR1 DFQATT and CDR2 SNEGSKA (reference sequence). The CDR3 covers 14 residues. With V trimmed by 2 bases and J by 6 bases, 4 bases remained unmatched. The CDR3 loop is CSARRLAGANEQFF. The CDR3 bases are TGCAGTGCTAGACGGCTAGCGGGAGCCAATGAGCAGTTCTTC.

V and J are TRBV21-1 and TRBJ2-4. TRBV21-1 is given as a pseudogene. This CDR3 contains 15 residues. CDR3 amino acids: CASSKERWRKNIQYF. As DNA, the CDR3 is TGTGCCAGCAGCAAGGAGCGCTGGCGCAAAAACATTCAGTACTTC.

The chain links TRBV27 to TRBJ2-1; TRBD1 matches at 8 bases. The germline V gene has CDR1 MNHEY and CDR2 SMNVEV (reference sequence). V shed 9 bases, J shed 6 bases, and the junction held 7 bases outside the gene matches. This CDR3 contains 13 residues. The CDR3 nucleotides are TGTGCCAGTAGAACAGGGGGGCCCAATGAGCAGTTCTTC. This encodes CASRTGGPNEQFF.

This sequence joins TRBV6-1 and TRBJ2-1; 8 nucleotides agree with TRBD2. V shed 6 bases and J 4 bases; nucleotides not matched to a gene: 8. The V gene's germline CDR1 is MNHNS and CDR2 SASEGT. The CDR3 is 15 amino acids. CDR3 in amino acids: CASRTSELLYNEQFF. The CDR3 DNA reads TGTGCCAGCAGGACTAGCGAACTACTATACAATGAGCAGTTCTTC.

This chain links TRBV29-1 with TRBJ1-2; 10 bases are shared with TRBD1. The CDR3 spans 14 residues. Germline V gene data show CDR1 as SQVTM and CDR2 as ANQGSEA. The junction had 6 bases not matched to a gene; V was cut back by 6 bases and J by 2 bases. CDR3 nucleotide sequence: TGCAGCGTGAAGGGGACAGGGGCAAACTATGGCTACACCTTC. Amino acid sequence: CSVKGTGANYGYTF.

This clonotype was counted many times. The rearrangement links TRBV11-2 to TRBJ2-2; TRBD2 aligns across 16 bases. The germline V gene encodes CDR1 SGHAT and CDR2 FQNNGV. With V trimmed by 4 bases and J by 5 bases, 1 base remained unmatched. CDR3 size: 16 residues. The CDR3 sequence is CASSSGLAGGTGELFF. The DNA of the CDR3 is TGTGCCAGCAGCTCGGGACTAGCGGGGGGGACCGGGGAGCTGTTTTTT.

In this sample, this clonotype turned up a few times. CDR3: CASSHAGTGGFYEQYF. CDR3 DNA: TGTGCCAGCAGCCATGCCGGGACAGGGGGCTTTTACGAGCAGTACTTC. The chain employs TRBV5-6 and TRBJ2-7; 12 positions agree with TRBD1. Per the germline V gene, CDR1 is SGHDT and CDR2 is YYEEEE. The CDR3 contains 16 residues. With 4 bases clipped from V and 4 bases from J, the junction kept 9 bases outside the gene matches.